The 32 T cell receptor beta chains presented below share a single source sample, sequenced in a study of T cells after somatic rescue of genetic block. Method: immunoSEQ multiplex PCR; TCRdb's copy keeps in-frame clones and lacks some. The sample lists around 100,000 clones; under 95% were seen once. Sequences were obtained from peripheral blood mononuclear cells (PBMCs). The origin of the receptors is a woman aged 18-29 years.

This rearrangement joins TRBV30 to TRBJ2-2; D not certain. CDR3 length equals 13 residues. The germline CDR1 and CDR2 sequences are GTSNPN and SVGIG (reference sequence). V was trimmed by 4 bases and J by 6 bases, leaving 12 bases between them. CDR3 sequence: CAWTGRGAGELFF. DNA for the CDR3: TGTGCCTGGACGGGCCGTGGGGCCGGGGAGCTGTTTTTT.

In its sample, this clone was seen once. This rearrangement joins TRBV19 to TRBJ2-7; D tentatively reads TRBD1 or TRBD2 (5 bases each). Germline lookup yields CDR1 LNHDA and CDR2 SQIVND (reference sequence). Trimming stripped 1 base from V and 2 bases from J, with 9 bases between. This CDR3 is 14 amino acids long. The CDR3 coding sequence is TGTGCCAGTAGTATAGGGGGGACCGCCTACGAGCAGTACTTC. This translates into CASSIGGTAYEQYF. Combining the CDR3 with reference TRBV19 and TRBJ2-7 gives the whole variable domain DGGITQSPKYLFRKEGQNVTLSCEQNLNHDAMYWYRQDPGQGLRLIYYSQIVNDFQKGDIAEGYSVSREKKESFPLTVTSAQKNPTAFYLCASSIGGTAYEQYFGPGTRLTVT.

This rearrangement joins TRBV27 to TRBJ1-1; TRBD1 is a possible D gene (5 bases). This CDR3 has 14 amino acids. V was clipped by 6 bases and J by 1 base, with 12 bases between them. Germline V CDR1 and CDR2: MNHEY, SMNVEV (reference sequence). DNA of the CDR3: TGTGCCAGCAGCCCGGGACGGAGGAACACTGAAGCTTTCTTT. Translated, it gives CASSPGRRNTEAFF.

This clone has more than one count but fewer than ten. V is TRBV18 and J is TRBJ1-2; the D is unclear. Germline V gene sequence: CDR1 KGHSH, CDR2 LQKENI. The CDR3 spans 14 residues. V gave up 6 bases and J gave up 5 bases, with 16 bases separating them. The CDR3 here is CASSDLSQHYGYTF. As DNA, the CDR3 is TGTGCCAGCTCCGATCTATCTCAGCATTATGGCTACACCTTC.

This chain links TRBV11-3 with TRBJ1-2; the D gene is possibly TRBD1 (6 bases). This CDR3 comprises 13 residues. Between the trimmed V and J ends, which lost 11 bases and 5 bases, there was a span of 18 bases. Germline-derived CDR1 and CDR2 are SGHNT and YENEEA. The CDR3 protein is CAGGGWGNYGYTF. The CDR3 region has the DNA TGTGCCGGAGGGGGTTGGGGAAATTATGGCTACACCTTC.

V gene TRBV9 combines with J gene TRBJ2-7; D may correspond to TRBD1 or TRBD2 (5 bases each). The CDR3 extends over 12 amino acids. The germline V gene has CDR1 SGDLS and CDR2 YYNGEE. CDR3 residues: CASQGRSYEQYF. CDR3 sequence (DNA): TGTGCTAGCCAGGGACGATCCTACGAGCAGTACTTC. Filled out from reference TRBV9 and TRBJ2-7, the complete variable domain reads DSGVTQTPKHLITATGQRVTLRCSPRSGDLSVYWYQQSLDQGLQFLIQYYNGEERAKGNILERFSAQQFPDLHSELNLSSLELGDSALYFCASQGRSYEQYFGPGTRLTVT.

The rearrangement joins TRBV6-4 to TRBJ1-5; D gene unclear. Germline CDR1 reads MRHNA; CDR2 reads SNTAGT. V was shortened by 1 base and J by 0 bases, with 16 bases between the two germline ends. The CDR3 has 18 amino acids. The CDR3 spells CASSDYHKTLCSNQPQHF. CDR3 sequence (DNA): TGTGCCAGCAGTGACTACCACAAGACACTGTGTAGCAATCAGCCCCAGCATTTT.

The genes are TRBV7-6 and TRBJ2-7, with TRBD1 matching over 8 bases. Germline CDR1 is SGHVS and CDR2 is FNYEAQ. This CDR3 spans 13 amino acids. With V trimmed by 4 bases and J by 5 bases, 4 bases remained unmatched. The CDR3 coding sequence is TGTGCCAGCAGCTACGGACAGGGCGACGAGCAGTACTTC. Amino acid sequence: CASSYGQGDEQYF.

The J gene is TRBJ1-3, the V gene TRBV2, with D maybe TRBD1 (6 bases). Germline V gives CDR1 SNHLY, CDR2 FYNNEI. The CDR3 consists of 16 residues. Trimming left V 7 bases short and J 0 bases short, with 16 bases between. The CDR3 sequence: CASKVGQTSSGNTIYF. CDR3 coding DNA: TGTGCCAGCAAGGTGGGACAAACCAGCTCTGGAAACACCATATATTTT.

The chain recombines TRBV11-2 with TRBJ2-2; D is unresolved. Per the germline V gene, CDR1 is SGHAT and CDR2 is FQNNGV. The CDR3 is 13 residues long. Trimming shortened V by 2 bases and J by 8 bases, and 9 bases separated the two germline ends. CDR3 DNA: TGTGCCAGCAGCTTAACCCTGGGGGGGGAGCTGTTTTTT. As protein: CASSLTLGGELFF. The full variable domain, rest sourced from reference TRBV11-2 and TRBJ2-2, is EAGVAQSPRYKIIEKRQSVAFWCNPISGHATLYWYQQILGQGPKLLIQFQNNGVVDDSQLPKDRFSAERLKGVDSTLKIQPAKLEDSAVYLCASSLTLGGELFFGEGSRLTVL.

The chain couples TRBV6-4 to TRBJ1-3; a possible D gene is TRBD1 (5 bases). Germline V gene sequence: CDR1 MRHNA, CDR2 SNTAGT. This CDR3 has 14 residues. V lost 6 bases to trimming and J lost 2 bases, with 11 bases between them. For the CDR3, the DNA is TGTGCCAGCAGACCAGGGTTAACTGGAAACACCATATATTTT. It encodes CASRPGLTGNTIYF.

The V gene is TRBV9, the J gene TRBJ2-3; TRBD1 aligns across 9 bases. The CDR3 is made up of 16 amino acids. CDR1 and CDR2 (germline): SGDLS, YYNGEE. V trimming: 0 bases; J trimming: 0 bases; junction bases outside the gene matches: 2. CDR3 sequence: CASSVDRGLSTDTQYF. The CDR3 region has the DNA TGTGCCAGCAGCGTAGACAGGGGGCTGAGCACAGATACGCAGTATTTT.

The chain carries TRBV5-6 and TRBJ2-2; D is unresolved. The CDR3 has 16 amino acids. V was trimmed by 0 bases and J by 1 base, leaving 10 bases between them. The germline CDR1 and CDR2 sequences are SGHDT and YYEEEE. Written as DNA, the CDR3 is TGTGCCAGCAGCTTGGATAAGTTCCTGAACACCGGGGAGCTGTTTTTT. Translation: CASSLDKFLNTGELFF.

V usage is TRBV6-5 and J usage is TRBJ1-2; tentative D call: TRBD1 (6 bases). Germline loops: CDR1 MNHEY, CDR2 SVGAGI. The V and J ends lost 4 bases and 7 bases respectively, with 7 bases between them. This CDR3 has 11 amino acids. The DNA for the CDR3 is TGTGCCAGCAGTTCGACAGGTGGCTACACCTTC. It is translated as CASSSTGGYTF.

The chain is built from TRBV6-1 and TRBJ1-1; no clear D. This CDR3 has 13 amino acids. Looked up from germline, CDR1 is MNHNS and CDR2 is SASEGT. Trimming shortened V by 2 bases and J by 0 bases, and 4 bases separated the two germline ends. Here the CDR3 DNA reads TGTGCCAGCAGTGAACACGTGAACACTGAAGCTTTCTTT. Encoded protein: CASSEHVNTEAFF.

The chain joins TRBV5-1 to TRBJ1-3; unclear D gene. In germline, CDR1 is SGHRS, CDR2 YFSETQ. Trimming shortened V by 0 bases and J by 2 bases, and 9 bases separated the two germline ends. This CDR3 spans 15 amino acids. The CDR3 sequence: CASSLAPGTGNTIYF. For the CDR3, the DNA is TGCGCCAGCAGCTTGGCCCCGGGTACTGGAAACACCATATATTTT.

The table lists this clone with a count of one. The chain carries TRBV2 and TRBJ2-1, with D perhaps TRBD1 or TRBD2 (6 bases each). The length of the CDR3 is 13 residues. Germline values: CDR1 SNHLY, CDR2 FYNNEI. V shed 6 bases and J shed 7 bases, with 13 bases lying between them. CDR3 coding DNA: TGTGCCAGCAGGCATACAGGGACTAATGAGCAGTTCTTC. Protein sequence: CASRHTGTNEQFF.

V and J are TRBV18 and TRBJ2-5; 11 nucleotides agree with TRBD2. Germline V gene sequence: CDR1 KGHSH, CDR2 LQKENI. The CDR3 spans 17 residues. With V trimmed by 3 bases and J by 2 bases, 8 bases remained unmatched. CDR3 nucleotides: TGTGCCAGCTCACCTAGGAGGCTAGCGGGGGGTCAAGAGACCCAGTACTTC. It yields the protein CASSPRRLAGGQETQYF.

The V call is TRBV4-2, the J call TRBJ1-1; TRBD1 matches at 7 bases. Germline V gene lookup returns CDR1 LGHNA and CDR2 YNFKEQ. The CDR3 contains 18 residues. V lost 4 bases and J lost 6; bases outside the gene matches: 20. CDR3 protein: CASSPQEGGPFFVSEAFF. CDR3 in DNA: TGTGCCAGCAGCCCGCAGGAAGGGGGCCCGTTTTTTGTATCTGAAGCTTTCTTT.

The V call is TRBV6-4, the J call TRBJ2-2, with 8 positions matching TRBD1. This CDR3 contains 16 residues. Unmatched junction bases numbered 4, after V lost 4 bases and J lost 0 bases. The V gene's germline CDR1 is MRHNA and CDR2 SNTAGT. The CDR3 DNA sequence: TGTGCCAGCAGTGGGACAGGGTTCTCGAACACCGGGGAGCTGTTTTTT. Protein product: CASSGTGFSNTGELFF.

This clone has just one count. The chain combines TRBV10-3 with TRBJ2-3; the D gene is possibly TRBD1 (5 bases). V shed 6 bases and J shed 0 bases, with 13 bases lying between them. CDR1 is ENHRY and CDR2 is SYGVKD in the germline V gene. CDR3 size: 15 residues. The chain's CDR3 is CAISPQGPSTDTQYF. CDR3 nucleotides: TGTGCCATCAGCCCCCAGGGCCCTAGCACAGATACGCAGTATTTT.

The chain carries TRBV5-1 and TRBJ1-2, with 7 bases aligning to TRBD1. Germline CDR1 SGHRS, CDR2 YFSETQ. The CDR3 length is 14 residues. The V segment lost 4 bases and the J segment 8 bases; nucleotides outside the gene matches: 11. The CDR3 sequence: CASSNSGTAGGYTF. Here the CDR3 DNA reads TGCGCCAGCAGCAACTCCGGGACAGCTGGCGGCTACACCTTC.

V is TRBV5-4 and J is TRBJ1-2; TRBD1 agrees at 12 bases. The V gene end was trimmed by 4 bases and the J gene end by 4 bases; junction bases not matched to a gene: 2. The germline V gene has CDR1 SGHNT and CDR2 YYREEE (reference sequence). This CDR3 is built from 14 residues. For the CDR3, the DNA is TGTGCCAGCAGCCGGGACAGGGGGCCCTATGGCTACACCTTC. Protein product: CASSRDRGPYGYTF.

The V and J genes are TRBV4-3 and TRBJ2-1; no definite D call. The CDR3 is made up of 15 amino acids. V was pared by 0 bases and J by 4 bases, with 10 bases between. Germline V gene lookup returns CDR1 LGHNA and CDR2 YSLEER. The CDR3 loop reads CASSQDEGRYNEQFF. CDR3 coding DNA: TGCGCCAGCAGCCAAGATGAAGGCAGATACAATGAGCAGTTCTTC.

The rearrangement joins TRBV2 to TRBJ1-2, with D unclear. The germline V and J ends were trimmed by 6 bases and 5 bases, with 10 bases remaining between them. The germline CDR1 and CDR2 sequences are SNHLY and FYNNEI. The CDR3 covers 12 residues. The CDR3 DNA reads TGTGCCAGCAGGCCGGAACTTTATGGCTACACCTTC. Translating it yields CASRPELYGYTF.

This clone was seen just once. The chain has TRBV28 and TRBJ1-6; tentatively, D is TRBD1 (5 bases). This CDR3 comprises 17 residues. V lost 7 bases and J lost 0, with 16 bases in between. Per the germline V gene, CDR1 is MDHEN and CDR2 is SYDVKM. CDR3 DNA sequence: TGTGCCAGCACCATAGGAGGGGAGAGCTCCTATAATTCACCCCTCCACTTT. Its translation is CASTIGGESSYNSPLHF.

This clone has a single count. V and J are TRBV4-3 and TRBJ1-4, with no clear D. Germline CDR1 and CDR2: LGHNA and YSLEER. The CDR3 covers 15 residues. Trimming shortened V by 1 base and J by 3 bases, and 9 bases separated the two germline ends. CDR3 in DNA: TGCGCCAGCAGCCAAGGGCTTGGGGCTAATGAAAAACTGTTTTTT. The encoded protein is CASSQGLGANEKLFF.

The V and J genes are TRBV28 and TRBJ1-1; D ambiguous. CDR1 and CDR2 (germline): MDHEN, SYDVKM. The CDR3 is 13 residues long. V was pared by 7 bases and J by 1 base, with 10 bases between. The CDR3 region is CASKPGQNTEAFF. CDR3 DNA sequence: TGTGCCAGCAAACCCGGGCAGAACACTGAAGCTTTCTTT.

V is TRBV5-1 and J is TRBJ2-5; the D gene is possibly TRBD1 (6 bases). The ends were cut back, 4 bases at V and 5 bases at J, with 12 bases in the middle. This CDR3 is built from 13 residues. Germline assignment: CDR1 SGHRS and CDR2 YFSETQ. The CDR3 DNA follows: TGCGCCAGCAGCCGGCCAGGGGAGGAGACCCAGTACTTC. Translated, it gives CASSRPGEETQYF.

This clone was seen only once. CDR3 amino acids: CASSRGYSGNTIYF. For the CDR3, the DNA is TGTGCCAGCAGTAGGGGTTACTCTGGAAACACCATATATTTT. V gene TRBV6-5 combines with J gene TRBJ1-3, with TRBD1 as a possible D gene (5 bases). V lost 5 bases and J 0 bases, leaving 8 bases between the germline ends. CDR1 is MNHEY, CDR2 SVGAGI, per germline. The CDR3 runs 14 residues.

The gene calls are TRBV7-9 and TRBJ1-2; D is uncertain. In germline, CDR1 is SEHNR, CDR2 FQNEAQ (reference sequence). V lost 1 base and J 6 bases, leaving 6 bases between the germline ends. This CDR3 contains 12 residues. CDR3 sequence reads: CASSLDGHGYTF. In DNA form, the CDR3 reads TGTGCCAGCAGCTTAGACGGCCATGGCTACACCTTC.

This chain's CDR3 is CASSFPFGAEEQFF. The CDR3 bases are TGTGCCAGCAGCTTTCCCTTCGGAGCAGAGGAGCAGTTCTTC. The chain links TRBV7-2 to TRBJ2-1; D remains unclear. CDR1 and CDR2 (germline): SGHTA, FQGNSA. The CDR3 extends over 14 amino acids. The V and J ends lost 3 bases and 10 bases respectively, with 16 bases between them.